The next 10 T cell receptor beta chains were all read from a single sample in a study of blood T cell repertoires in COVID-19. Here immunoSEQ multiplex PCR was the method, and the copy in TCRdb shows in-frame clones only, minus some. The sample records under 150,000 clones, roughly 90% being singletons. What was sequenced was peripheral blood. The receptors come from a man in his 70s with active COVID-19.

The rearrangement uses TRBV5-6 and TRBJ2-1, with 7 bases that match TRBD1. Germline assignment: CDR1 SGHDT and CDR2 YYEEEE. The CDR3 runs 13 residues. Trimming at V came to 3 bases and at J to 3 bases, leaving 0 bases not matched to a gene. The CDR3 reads CASSWDSYNEQFF. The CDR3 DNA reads TGTGCCAGCAGCTGGGACAGCTACAATGAGCAGTTCTTC.

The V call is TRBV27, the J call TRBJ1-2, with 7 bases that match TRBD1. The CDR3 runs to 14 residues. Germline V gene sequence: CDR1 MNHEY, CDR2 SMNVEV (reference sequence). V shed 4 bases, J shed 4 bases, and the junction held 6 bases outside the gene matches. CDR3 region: CASSSTTGFYGYTF. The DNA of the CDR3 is TGTGCCAGCAGTTCCACGACAGGGTTCTATGGCTACACCTTC.

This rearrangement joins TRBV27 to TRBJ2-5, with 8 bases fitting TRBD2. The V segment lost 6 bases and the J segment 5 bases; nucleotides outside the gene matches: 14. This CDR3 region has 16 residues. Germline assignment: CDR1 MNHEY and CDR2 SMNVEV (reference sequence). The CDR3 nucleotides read TGTGCCAGCAGCTCCTTTTCCGGGACTAGAGGGGAGACCCAGTACTTC. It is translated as CASSSFSGTRGETQYF.

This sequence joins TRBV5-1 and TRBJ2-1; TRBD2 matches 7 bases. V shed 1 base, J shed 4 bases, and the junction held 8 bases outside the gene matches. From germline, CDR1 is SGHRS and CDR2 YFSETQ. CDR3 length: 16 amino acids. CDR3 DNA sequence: TGCGCCAGCAGCTTGCTGGCTAGCGGCCCTTACAATGAGCAGTTCTTC. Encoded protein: CASSLLASGPYNEQFF. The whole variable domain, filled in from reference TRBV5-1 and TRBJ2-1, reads KAGVTQTPRYLIKTRGQQVTLSCSPISGHRSVSWYQQTPGQGLQFLFEYFSETQRNKGNFPGRFSGRQFSNSRSEMNVSTLELGDSALYLCASSLLASGPYNEQFFGPGTRLTVL.

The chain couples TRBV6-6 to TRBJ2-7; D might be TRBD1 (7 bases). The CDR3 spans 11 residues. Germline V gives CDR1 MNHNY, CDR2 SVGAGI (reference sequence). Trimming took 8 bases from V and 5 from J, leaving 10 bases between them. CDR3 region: CASGRGDEQYF. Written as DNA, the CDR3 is TGTGCCAGCGGCAGGGGGGACGAGCAGTACTTC.

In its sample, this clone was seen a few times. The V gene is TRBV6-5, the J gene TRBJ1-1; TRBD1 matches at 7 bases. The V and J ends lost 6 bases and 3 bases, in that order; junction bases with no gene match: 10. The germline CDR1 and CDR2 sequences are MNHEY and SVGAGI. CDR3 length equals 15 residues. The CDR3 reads CASSSRGLVDTEAFF. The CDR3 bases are TGTGCCAGCAGCAGTAGGGGGCTTGTTGACACTGAAGCTTTCTTT.

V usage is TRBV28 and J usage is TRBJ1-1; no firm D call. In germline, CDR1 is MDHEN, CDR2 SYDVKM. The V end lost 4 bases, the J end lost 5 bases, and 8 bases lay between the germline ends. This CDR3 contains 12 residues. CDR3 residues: CASSSGRTEAFF. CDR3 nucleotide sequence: TGTGCCAGCAGTTCGGGGAGGACTGAAGCTTTCTTT.

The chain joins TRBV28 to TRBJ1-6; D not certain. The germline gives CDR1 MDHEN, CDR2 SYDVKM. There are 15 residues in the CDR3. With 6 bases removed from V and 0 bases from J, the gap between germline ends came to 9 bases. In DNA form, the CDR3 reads TGTGCCAGCAGGAGGCAGAGCTCCTATAATTCACCCCTCCACTTT. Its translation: CASRRQSSYNSPLHF.

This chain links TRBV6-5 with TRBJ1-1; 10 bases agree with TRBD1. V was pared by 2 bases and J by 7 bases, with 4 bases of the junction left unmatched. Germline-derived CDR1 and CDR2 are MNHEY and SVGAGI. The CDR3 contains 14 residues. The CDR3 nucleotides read TGTGCCAGCAGTTACGACAGGGGGCAGGGTGAAGCTTTCTTT. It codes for CASSYDRGQGEAFF.

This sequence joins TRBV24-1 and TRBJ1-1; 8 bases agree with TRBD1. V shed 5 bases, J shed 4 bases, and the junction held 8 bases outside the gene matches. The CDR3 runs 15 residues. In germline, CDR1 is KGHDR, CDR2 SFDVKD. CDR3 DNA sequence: TGTGCCACCAGTGCCTCCACAGGGGGTCGCACTGAAGCTTTCTTT. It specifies CATSASTGGRTEAFF.